This T cell receptor (beta chain) was sequenced during a study of T cells after yellow fever vaccination. Study-level background: Fractions containing few cells were prepared with SMART-Seq v4 Ultra Low Input.

The CDR3 extends over 19 amino acids. Deletions cut 0 bases from V and 2 bases from J, with 22 bases between. CDR1 and CDR2 (germline): LGHNA, YSLEER. Study conclusions and caveats: The booster saw the reappearance of most primary-vaccination clones (roughly 97% CD4, around 88% CD8).

TCR cDNA was made by 5'RACE template switching, adding a universal primer site and UMIs. TCRdb itself ran the 5' RACE reads through MiXCR, one entry per CDR3 protein. The sample comprises about 300,000 distinct CDR3 sequences, around 6.8% of which are singletons, and roughly a sixth rests with the top ten. Many counts were recorded for this clonotype. Antigen specificity is unknown. The chain is built from TRBV4-3 and TRBJ2-5; D not certain. This sequence originates from a young man who received the YFV17D yellow fever vaccine. The material sequenced was PBMCs, taken approximately 47 days after the first yellow fever vaccination. For the CDR3, the DNA is TGCGCCAGCAGCCAAGATCTCTCCACAGAGTCGCGTCGTCAAGAGACCCAGTACTTC. This sequence encodes CASSQDLSTESRRQETQYF.